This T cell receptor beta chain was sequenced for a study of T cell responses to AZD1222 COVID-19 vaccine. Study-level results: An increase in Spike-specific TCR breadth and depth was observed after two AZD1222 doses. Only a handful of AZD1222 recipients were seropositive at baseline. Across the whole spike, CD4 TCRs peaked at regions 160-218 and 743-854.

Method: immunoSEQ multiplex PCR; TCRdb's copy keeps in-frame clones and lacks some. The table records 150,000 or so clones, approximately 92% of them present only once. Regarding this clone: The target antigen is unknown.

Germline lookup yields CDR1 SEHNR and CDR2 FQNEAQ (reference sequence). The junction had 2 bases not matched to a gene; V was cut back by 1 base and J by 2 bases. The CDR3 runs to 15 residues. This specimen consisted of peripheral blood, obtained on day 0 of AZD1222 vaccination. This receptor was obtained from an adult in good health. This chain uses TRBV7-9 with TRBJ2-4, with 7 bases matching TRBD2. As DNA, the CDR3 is TGTGCCAGCAGCTTAGTCGGGACTACCAAAAACATTCAGTACTTC. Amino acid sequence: CASSLVGTTKNIQYF.